This passage covers 27 T cell receptor beta chains from one sample sequenced in a study of blood T cell repertoires in COVID-19. Libraries were prepared by immunoSEQ multiplex PCR; TCRdb keeps only in-frame clonotypes and omits some of them. Among about 180,000 clones listed, 65% to 90% were seen once. Sequencing used peripheral blood. The receptor source for this set is a human donor in a cohort sampled during active COVID-19.

Only one count was recorded for this clone. This chain connects TRBV6-6 to TRBJ2-6, with D possibly matching TRBD1 (6 bases). Germline assignment: CDR1 MNHNY and CDR2 SVGAGI (reference sequence). Trimming pared 9 bases from V and 4 bases from J, leaving 13 bases between. This CDR3 is built from 14 residues. CDR3 DNA sequence: TGTGCCAGTCACAGGGCTCCGGGGGCCAACGTCCTGACTTTC. Translated: CASHRAPGANVLTF.

V gene TRBV7-8 combines with J gene TRBJ2-1; D ambiguous. V was shortened by 4 bases and J by 4 bases, with 5 bases between the two germline ends. CDR1 is SGHVS and CDR2 is FQNEAQ in the germline V gene. CDR3 length: 12 residues. CDR3 sequence: CASSYQYNEQFF. The CDR3 DNA reads TGTGCCAGCAGCTACCAGTACAATGAGCAGTTCTTC.

This clone has more than one count but fewer than ten. This chain joins TRBV4-1 and TRBJ2-7; 7 bases are shared with TRBD1. Losses at the gene ends were 2 bases for V and 5 bases for J; bases not matched to a gene: 12. Germline-derived CDR1 and CDR2 are MGHRA and YSYEKL. This CDR3 contains 16 residues. The CDR3 here is CASSQPGRQGVNEQYF. Here the CDR3 DNA reads TGCGCCAGCAGCCAACCCGGGCGACAGGGAGTCAACGAGCAGTACTTC.

The CDR3 DNA is TGTGCCAGCAGCCCGAGGAGCGGGGCCCTGAACACTGAAGCTTTCTTT. Encoded protein: CASSPRSGALNTEAFF. This rearrangement joins TRBV11-3 to TRBJ1-1; possibly TRBD1 for D (5 bases). The CDR3 spans 16 residues. Trimming left V 5 bases short and J 0 bases short, with 16 bases between. Germline CDR1 SGHNT, CDR2 YENEEA.

The rearrangement links TRBV19 to TRBJ2-7, with 7 bases that match TRBD1. The CDR3 totals 15 residues. Unmatched junction bases numbered 5, after V lost 1 base and J lost 2 bases. From germline, CDR1 is LNHDA and CDR2 SQIVND (reference sequence). CDR3 DNA: TGTGCCAGTAGTATAGTTACCGGGACAGCCTACGAGCAGTACTTC. Translated: CASSIVTGTAYEQYF.

V gene TRBV6-2 or TRBV6-3 combines with J gene TRBJ2-7; 9 bases are a match to TRBD2. The junction had 1 base not matched to a gene; V was cut back by 0 bases and J by 7 bases. The CDR3 length is 13 residues. From germline, CDR1 is MNHEY and CDR2 SVGEGT. The CDR3 protein is CASSYSLAGEQYF. CDR3 in DNA: TGTGCCAGCAGTTACTCCCTAGCGGGAGAGCAGTACTTC.

The chain links TRBV7-2 to TRBJ2-5; 13 nucleotides agree with TRBD2. J was trimmed by 7 bases and V by 2 bases; bases with no gene match: 10. The CDR3 is 17 amino acids. Germline V gene sequence: CDR1 SGHTA, CDR2 FQGNSA. The CDR3 here is CASSLTRLAGGRRTQYF. CDR3 DNA sequence: TGTGCCAGCAGCTTAACCCGACTAGCGGGGGGCCGCCGGACCCAGTACTTC.

The rearrangement links TRBV3-1 (or the pseudogene TRBV3-2) to TRBJ1-2, with 8 bases fitting TRBD1. This CDR3 contains 12 residues. The junction had 1 base not matched to a gene; V was cut back by 3 bases and J by 7 bases. Germline CDR1 LGHDT, CDR2 YNNKEL (reference sequence). CDR3: CASSQGTGGYTF. The CDR3 DNA reads as TGTGCCAGCAGCCAGGGGACAGGTGGCTACACCTTC.

The rearrangement links TRBV10-3 to TRBJ2-3; 7 bases map to TRBD1. The CDR3 consists of 14 residues. J was trimmed by 2 bases and V by 6 bases; bases with no gene match: 5. Germline CDR1 and CDR2: ENHRY and SYGVKD. The CDR3 bases are TGTGCCATCAGCGGACAGGCGAACACAGATACGCAGTATTTT. Translating gives CAISGQANTDTQYF.

The rearrangement links TRBV19 to TRBJ2-7, with D maybe TRBD1 (5 bases). Trimming stripped 5 bases from V and 1 base from J, with 12 bases between. Germline CDR1 LNHDA, CDR2 SQIVND (reference sequence). CDR3 length equals 14 residues. CDR3 in amino acids: CASSAGIGSYEQYF. The CDR3 DNA sequence: TGTGCCAGTAGTGCAGGGATTGGGTCCTACGAGCAGTACTTC.

V usage is TRBV19 and J usage is TRBJ2-4; 7 nucleotides agree with TRBD1. From germline, CDR1 is LNHDA and CDR2 SQIVND (reference sequence). V was clipped by 4 bases and J by 6 bases; unmatched bases: 3. CDR3 size: 13 residues. Here the CDR3 reads CASSTGQINIQYF. The CDR3 nucleotides are TGTGCCAGTAGTACGGGACAGATAAACATTCAGTACTTC.

The table lists this clone with a count of one. The chain links TRBV7-2 to TRBJ1-2; 11 bases fit TRBD1. The V gene end was trimmed by 4 bases and the J gene end by 4 bases; junction bases not matched to a gene: 5. The CDR3 has 15 residues. In germline, CDR1 is SGHTA, CDR2 FQGNSA. The CDR3 DNA reads TGTGCCAGCAGCTCCCGGGACAGGGGGTTCTATGGCTACACCTTC. It yields the protein CASSSRDRGFYGYTF.

This sequence joins TRBV7-9 and TRBJ1-2; TRBD1 matches 7 bases. CDR1 is SEHNR, CDR2 FQNEAQ, per germline (reference sequence). Germline trimming cut 8 bases from V and 8 bases from J; bases unmatched to any gene: 2. The CDR3 contains 10 residues. The CDR3 spells CASGQEGYTF. CDR3 sequence (DNA): TGTGCCAGCGGACAGGAAGGCTACACCTTC. The entire variable domain, with the rest obtained from reference TRBV7-9 and TRBJ1-2, is as follows: DTGVSQNPRHKITKRGQNVTFRCDPISEHNRLYWYRQTLGQGPEFLTYFQNEAQLEKSRLLSDRFSAERPKGSFSTLEIQRTEQGDSAMYLCASGQEGYTFGSGTRLTVV.

The CDR3 bases are TGTGCCATCAGTGAGCTGGGGGCTACTGGCAATGAGCAGTTCTTC. It specifies CAISELGATGNEQFF. The chain recombines TRBV10-3 with TRBJ2-1; the D gene is possibly TRBD1 (6 bases). Germline CDR1 reads ENHRY; CDR2 reads SYGVKD. Trimming stripped 2 bases from V and 6 bases from J, with 14 bases between. This CDR3 contains 15 residues.

V usage is TRBV2 and J usage is TRBJ1-2; 7 nucleotides line up with TRBD1. CDR1 is SNHLY and CDR2 is FYNNEI in the germline V gene. V was pared by 8 bases and J by 7 bases, with 13 bases of the junction left unmatched. This CDR3 has 14 amino acids. CDR3 residues: CASLGPDREIGYTF. Written as DNA, the CDR3 is TGTGCCAGCCTTGGCCCCGACAGGGAAATTGGCTACACCTTC.

The rearrangement links TRBV4-2 to TRBJ2-7; D is possibly TRBD1 (6 bases). Trimming pared 4 bases from V and 2 bases from J, leaving 9 bases between. Germline CDR1 and CDR2: LGHNA and YNFKEQ. The CDR3 runs 13 residues. The CDR3 loop is CASSPWTAYEQYF. The CDR3 DNA is TGTGCCAGCAGCCCGTGGACAGCCTACGAGCAGTACTTC.

The sample holds a few counts of this clone. This chain uses TRBV2 with TRBJ2-7; TRBD1 aligns across 7 bases. CDR3 length equals 14 residues. Germline trimming cut 6 bases from V and 1 base from J; bases unmatched to any gene: 6. The germline V gene encodes CDR1 SNHLY and CDR2 FYNNEI. The CDR3, as DNA: TGTGCCAGCAGCCCCGACAGGGTTTCCTACGAGCAGTACTTC. This encodes CASSPDRVSYEQYF.

The rearrangement joins TRBV5-1 to TRBJ2-7, with 10 bases identical to TRBD1. In germline, CDR1 is SGHRS, CDR2 YFSETQ. This CDR3 is built from 14 residues. V shed 4 bases and J 1 base; nucleotides not matched to a gene: 2. The CDR3 bases are TGCGCCAGCAGCCGGGGACAGGGGTCCTACGAGCAGTACTTC. Its translation: CASSRGQGSYEQYF. The full variable domain, in which reference TRBV5-1 and TRBJ2-7 provide the parts outside the CDR3, is KAGVTQTPRYLIKTRGQQVTLSCSPISGHRSVSWYQQTPGQGLQFLFEYFSETQRNKGNFPGRFSGRQFSNSRSEMNVSTLELGDSALYLCASSRGQGSYEQYFGPGTRLTVT.

This chain joins TRBV2 and TRBJ2-3, with D maybe TRBD2 (6 bases). V was clipped by 2 bases and J by 0 bases, with 12 bases between them. The CDR3 contains 16 residues. The germline V gene has CDR1 SNHLY and CDR2 FYNNEI. The CDR3 protein is CASSENGGLSTDTQYF. The CDR3 DNA reads as TGTGCCAGCAGTGAAAATGGGGGGTTAAGCACAGATACGCAGTATTTT.

The chain is built from TRBV28 and TRBJ2-6; D might be TRBD2 (7 bases). Germline loops: CDR1 MDHEN, CDR2 SYDVKM. The length of the CDR3 is 18 residues. The V gene lost 5 bases and the J gene lost 0 bases, with 17 bases spanning the gap. Here the CDR3 DNA reads TGTGCCAGCAGTAGCTCCGGGGGGCGTTACTCTGGGGCCAACGTCCTGACTTTC. It codes for CASSSSGGRYSGANVLTF.

The chain has TRBV11-2 and TRBJ2-7; the D is unclear. V lost 3 bases to trimming and J lost 3 bases, with 3 bases between them. From germline, CDR1 is SGHAT and CDR2 FQNNGV. CDR3 length: 11 residues. CDR3 DNA: TGTGCCAGCAGCTTTCACTACGAGCAGTACTTC. Encoded protein: CASSFHYEQYF. Together with reference TRBV11-2 and TRBJ2-7, the CDR3 gives the full variable domain: EAGVAQSPRYKIIEKRQSVAFWCNPISGHATLYWYQQILGQGPKLLIQFQNNGVVDDSQLPKDRFSAERLKGVDSTLKIQPAKLEDSAVYLCASSFHYEQYFGPGTRLTVT.

The chain uses TRBV6-5 and TRBJ1-6, with TRBD1 identical over 7 bases. This CDR3 has 13 amino acids. The V and J ends lost 5 bases and 9 bases, in that order; junction bases with no gene match: 4. From germline, CDR1 is MNHEY and CDR2 SVGAGI. The CDR3 is CASSPTGLSPLHF. In DNA, the CDR3 is TGTGCCAGCAGTCCGACAGGGCTTTCACCCCTCCACTTT.

J is TRBJ2-7 and V is TRBV3-1 (or the pseudogene TRBV3-2), with no clear D. This CDR3 spans 15 amino acids. Per germline, CDR1 LGHDT and CDR2 YNNKEL (reference sequence). Trimming pared 2 bases from V and 0 bases from J, leaving 11 bases between. The CDR3 is CASSQFPGNSYEQYF. In nucleotides, the CDR3 is TGTGCCAGCAGCCAATTCCCAGGCAACTCCTACGAGCAGTACTTC.

The chain uses TRBV27 and TRBJ2-1, with TRBD1 identical over 11 bases. Trimming at V came to 6 bases and at J to 4 bases, leaving 8 bases not matched to a gene. The V gene's germline CDR1 is MNHEY and CDR2 SMNVEV (reference sequence). The CDR3 length is 16 residues. This CDR3 reads CASSYFGQGAYNEQFF. In DNA form, the CDR3 reads TGTGCCAGCAGCTACTTCGGACAGGGGGCATACAATGAGCAGTTCTTC.

A remark on this clone: The same CDR3 arises from other DNA sequences in this sample as well. The gene calls are TRBV5-6 and TRBJ2-7; 7 bases map to TRBD1. The CDR3 spans 14 residues. CDR1 and CDR2 (germline): SGHDT, YYEEEE. J lost 2 bases, V lost 0 bases, and 2 bases had no gene match. CDR3 sequence (DNA): TGTGCCAGCAGCTTGGGACAGGGCGCCTACGAGCAGTACTTC. Protein: CASSLGQGAYEQYF. Full variable domain (remainder filled in from reference TRBV5-6 and TRBJ2-7): DAGVTQSPTHLIKTRGQQVTLRCSPKSGHDTVSWYQQALGQGPQFIFQYYEEEERQRGNFPDRFSGHQFPNYSSELNVNALLLGDSALYLCASSLGQGAYEQYFGPGTRLTVT.

The chain has TRBV28 and TRBJ2-6; possibly TRBD1 for D (6 bases). The V gene lost 0 bases and the J gene lost 1 base, with 7 bases spanning the gap. The CDR3 extends over 16 amino acids. From germline, CDR1 is MDHEN and CDR2 SYDVKM. The CDR3 nucleotides read TGTGCCAGCAGTTTATGGGGGGCTTCTGGGGCCAACGTCCTGACTTTC. It specifies CASSLWGASGANVLTF. Variable domain in full (rest from reference TRBV28 and TRBJ2-6): DVKVTQSSRYLVKRTGEKVFLECVQDMDHENMFWYRQDPGLGLRLIYFSYDVKMKEKGDIPEGYSVSREKKERFSLILESASTNQTSMYLCASSLWGASGANVLTFGAGSRLTVL.

The chain employs TRBV7-8 and TRBJ2-7, with D unresolved. From germline, CDR1 is SGHVS and CDR2 FQNEAQ. Between the trimmed V and J ends, which lost 6 bases and 3 bases, there was a span of 6 bases. This CDR3 has 11 residues. The CDR3 sequence: CASSRYYEQYF. DNA for the CDR3: TGTGCCAGCAGTCGCTACTACGAGCAGTACTTC. Looking up the rest from reference TRBV7-8 and TRBJ2-7 gives the full variable domain: GAGVSQSPRYKVAKRGQDVALRCDPISGHVSLFWYQQALGQGPEFLTYFQNEAQLDKSGLPSDRFFAERPEGSVSTLKIQRTQQEDSAVYLCASSRYYEQYFGPGTRLTVT.